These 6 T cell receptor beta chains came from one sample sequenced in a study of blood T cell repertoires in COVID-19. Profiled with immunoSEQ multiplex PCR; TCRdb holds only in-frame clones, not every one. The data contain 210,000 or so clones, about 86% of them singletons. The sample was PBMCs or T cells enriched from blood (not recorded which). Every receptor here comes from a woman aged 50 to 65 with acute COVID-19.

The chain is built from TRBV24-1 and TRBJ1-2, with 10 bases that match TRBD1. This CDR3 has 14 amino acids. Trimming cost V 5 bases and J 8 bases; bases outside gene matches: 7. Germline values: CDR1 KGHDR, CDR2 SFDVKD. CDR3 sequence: CATSVGQGSFGYTF. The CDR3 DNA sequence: TGTGCCACCAGTGTGGGACAGGGGAGTTTCGGCTACACCTTC.

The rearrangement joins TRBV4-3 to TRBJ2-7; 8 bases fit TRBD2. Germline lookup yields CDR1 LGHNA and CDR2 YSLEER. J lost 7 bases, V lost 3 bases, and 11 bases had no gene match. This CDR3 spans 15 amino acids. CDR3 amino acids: CASSQDTGLAGEQYF. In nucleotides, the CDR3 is TGCGCCAGCAGCCAGGACACCGGGCTAGCGGGTGAGCAGTACTTC.

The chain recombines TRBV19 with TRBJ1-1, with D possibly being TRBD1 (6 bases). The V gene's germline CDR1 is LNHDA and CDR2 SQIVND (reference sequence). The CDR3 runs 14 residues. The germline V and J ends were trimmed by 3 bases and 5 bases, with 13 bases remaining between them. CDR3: CASSMDSGRTEAFF. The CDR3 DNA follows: TGTGCCAGTAGTATGGACAGTGGAAGGACTGAAGCTTTCTTT.

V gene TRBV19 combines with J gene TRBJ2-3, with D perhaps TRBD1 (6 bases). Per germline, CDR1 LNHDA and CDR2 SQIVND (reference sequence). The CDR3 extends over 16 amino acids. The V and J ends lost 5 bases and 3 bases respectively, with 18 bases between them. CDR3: CASSAPRGFETDTQYF. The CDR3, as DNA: TGTGCCAGTAGTGCCCCCAGGGGCTTTGAGACAGATACGCAGTATTTT.

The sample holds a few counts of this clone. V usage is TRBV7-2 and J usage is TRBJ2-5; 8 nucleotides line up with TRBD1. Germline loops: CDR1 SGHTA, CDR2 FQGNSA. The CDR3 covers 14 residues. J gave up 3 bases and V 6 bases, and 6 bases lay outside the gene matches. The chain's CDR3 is CASRGDRLKETQYF. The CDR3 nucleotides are TGTGCCAGCAGGGGGGACAGGCTGAAAGAGACCCAGTACTTC.

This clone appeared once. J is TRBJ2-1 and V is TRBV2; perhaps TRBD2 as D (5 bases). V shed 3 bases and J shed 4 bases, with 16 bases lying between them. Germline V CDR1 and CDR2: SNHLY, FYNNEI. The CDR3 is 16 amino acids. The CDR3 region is CASSDLGPEEYNEQFF. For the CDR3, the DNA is TGTGCCAGCAGTGATCTTGGGCCGGAGGAGTACAATGAGCAGTTCTTC.